These T cell receptor beta chains were read from a single sample in a study of blood T cell repertoires in COVID-19. The protocol was immunoSEQ multiplex PCR, while the TCRdb copy is restricted to in-frame clones and leaves out a portion. This table holds around 260,000 clones, around 87% found once. Sequenced: peripheral blood. These receptors were collected from a woman aged 45-59 years with acute or convalescent COVID-19. CDR3s include the opening cysteine and the closing phenylalanine or tryptophan. D genes are given only for firm matches. The size field is filled for only some rows; it gives once, few, many or a size class.

v_gene	d_gene	j_gene	abundance	len	CDR3aa	CDR3nt
TRBV11-3	NA	TRBJ1-1	NA	13	CASSLAGWSEAFF	TGTGCCAGCAGCTTAGCTGGCTGGAGTGAAGCTTTCTTT
TRBV6-2/TRBV6-3	NA	TRBJ2-1	NA	13	CASSHGGLYEQFF	TGTGCCAGCAGCCACGGGGGGCTGTATGAGCAGTTCTTC
TRBV29-1	NA	TRBJ2-3	NA	15	CSVVPDSPSTDTQYF	TGCAGCGTTGTCCCAGACAGCCCTAGCACAGATACGCAGTATTTT
TRBV5-4	NA	TRBJ1-4	NA	14	CASSITGLPEKLFF	TGTGCCAGCAGCATAACAGGGCTTCCTGAAAAACTGTTTTTT
TRBV3-1/TRBV3-2	TRBD1	TRBJ1-3	NA	18	CASSLHVPGQGILNTIYF	TGTGCCAGCAGCCTACATGTTCCGGGACAGGGAATTCTGAACACCATATATTTT
TRBV27	TRBD2	TRBJ2-7	NA	14	CASRGLAGADEQYF	TGTGCCAGCAGAGGACTAGCGGGAGCGGATGAGCAGTACTTC
TRBV19	NA	TRBJ2-7	NA	15	CASSSTRTEYYEQYF	TGTGCCAGTAGCTCCACCCGGACAGAATACTACGAGCAGTACTTC
TRBV28	NA	TRBJ2-7	NA	16	CASIPRGSHSSYEQYF	TGTGCCAGCATACCTCGAGGGTCCCATAGCTCCTACGAGCAGTACTTC
TRBV5-1	NA	TRBJ2-1	NA	13	CASGQVSYNEQFF	TGCGCCAGCGGACAAGTCTCCTACAATGAGCAGTTCTTC
TRBV15	TRBD1	TRBJ2-7	NA	14	CATSKRTGMYEQYF	TGTGCCACCAGCAAACGGACAGGGATGTACGAGCAGTACTTC
TRBV21-1	NA	TRBJ1-5	few	16	CASSERRQGIYQPQHF	TGTGCCAGCTCCGAAAGGCGACAGGGGATTTACCAGCCCCAGCATTTT
TRBV5-4	NA	TRBJ2-6	NA	15	CASRLSGSGANVLTF	TGTGCCAGCAGACTTAGCGGATCTGGGGCCAACGTCCTGACTTTC
TRBV5-1	NA	TRBJ1-5	NA	15	CASSLAGWSNQPQHF	TGCGCCAGCAGCTTGGCCGGTTGGTCCAATCAGCCCCAGCATTTT
TRBV4-2	NA	TRBJ2-7	once	14	CASSQERSSYEQYF	TGTGCCAGCAGCCAAGAGCGGAGCTCCTACGAGCAGTACTTC
TRBV13	TRBD1	TRBJ1-2	NA	17	CASSLRRDRVRYYGYTF	TGTGCCAGCAGCTTACGAAGGGACAGGGTTCGCTACTATGGCTACACCTTC
TRBV27	NA	TRBJ1-5	NA	15	CASSLSRGAVQPQHF	TGTGCCAGCAGTTTAAGCAGGGGCGCGGTTCAGCCCCAGCATTTT
TRBV4-1	TRBD1	TRBJ2-7	NA	17	CASSQDLGQGRSYEQYF	TGCGCCAGCAGCCAAGATTTGGGACAGGGGCGGTCCTACGAGCAGTACTTC
TRBV12-3/TRBV12-4	NA	TRBJ1-5	NA	13	CASGGGDNQPQHF	TGTGCCAGCGGCGGGGGCGACAATCAGCCCCAGCATTTT
TRBV4-2	NA	TRBJ2-7	once	13	CASSQDLANEQYF	TGTGCCAGCAGCCAAGACTTAGCAAACGAGCAGTACTTC